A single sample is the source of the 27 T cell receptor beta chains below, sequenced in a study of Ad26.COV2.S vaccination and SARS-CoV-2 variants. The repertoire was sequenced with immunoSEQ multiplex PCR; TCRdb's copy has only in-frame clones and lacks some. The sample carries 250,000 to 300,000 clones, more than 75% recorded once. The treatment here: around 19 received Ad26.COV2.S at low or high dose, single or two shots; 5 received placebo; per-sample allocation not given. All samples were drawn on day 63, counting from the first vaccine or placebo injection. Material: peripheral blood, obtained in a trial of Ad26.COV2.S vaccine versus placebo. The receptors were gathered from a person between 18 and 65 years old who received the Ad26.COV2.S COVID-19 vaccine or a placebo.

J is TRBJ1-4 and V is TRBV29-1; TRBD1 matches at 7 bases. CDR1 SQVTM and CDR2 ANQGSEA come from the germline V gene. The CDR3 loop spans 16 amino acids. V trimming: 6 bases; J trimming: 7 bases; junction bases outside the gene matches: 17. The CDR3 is CSVTTNAGGGGEKLFF. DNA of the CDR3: TGCAGCGTCACGACTAACGCAGGGGGAGGAGGTGAAAAACTGTTTTTT.

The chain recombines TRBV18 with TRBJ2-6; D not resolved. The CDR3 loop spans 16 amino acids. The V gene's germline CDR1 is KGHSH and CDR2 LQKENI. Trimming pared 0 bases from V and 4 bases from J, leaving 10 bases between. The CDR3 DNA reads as TGTGCCAGCTCACCACCGACCGGAGCCGGGGCCAACGTCCTGACTTTC. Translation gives CASSPPTGAGANVLTF.

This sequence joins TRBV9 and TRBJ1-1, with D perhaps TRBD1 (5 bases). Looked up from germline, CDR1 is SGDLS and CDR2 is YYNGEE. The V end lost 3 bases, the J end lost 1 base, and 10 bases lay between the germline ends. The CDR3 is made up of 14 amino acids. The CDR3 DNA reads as TGTGCCAGCAGCGATGGGACGGGGAACACTGAAGCTTTCTTT. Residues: CASSDGTGNTEAFF. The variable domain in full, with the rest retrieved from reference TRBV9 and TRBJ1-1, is DSGVTQTPKHLITATGQRVTLRCSPRSGDLSVYWYQQSLDQGLQFLIQYYNGEERAKGNILERFSAQQFPDLHSELNLSSLELGDSALYFCASSDGTGNTEAFFGQGTRLTVV.

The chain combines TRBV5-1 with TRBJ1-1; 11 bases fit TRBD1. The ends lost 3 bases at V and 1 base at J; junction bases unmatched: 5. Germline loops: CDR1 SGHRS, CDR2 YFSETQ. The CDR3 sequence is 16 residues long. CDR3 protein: CASSSQGTGGNTEAFF. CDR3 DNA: TGCGCCAGCAGCTCACAGGGGACAGGGGGGAACACTGAAGCTTTCTTT.

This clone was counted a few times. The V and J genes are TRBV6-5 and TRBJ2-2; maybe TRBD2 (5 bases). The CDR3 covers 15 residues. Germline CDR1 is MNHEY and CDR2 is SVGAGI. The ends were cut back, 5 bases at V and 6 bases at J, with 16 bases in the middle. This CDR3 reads CASSPLRTGAGELFF. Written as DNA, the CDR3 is TGTGCCAGCAGTCCCCTGAGGACTGGCGCCGGGGAGCTGTTTTTT.

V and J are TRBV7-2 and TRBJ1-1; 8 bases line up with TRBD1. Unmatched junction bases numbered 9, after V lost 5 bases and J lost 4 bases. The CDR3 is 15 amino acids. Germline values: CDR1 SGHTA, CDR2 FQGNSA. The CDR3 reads CASSADRGLFTEAFF. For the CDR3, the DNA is TGTGCCAGCAGCGCCGACAGGGGTTTATTCACTGAAGCTTTCTTT.

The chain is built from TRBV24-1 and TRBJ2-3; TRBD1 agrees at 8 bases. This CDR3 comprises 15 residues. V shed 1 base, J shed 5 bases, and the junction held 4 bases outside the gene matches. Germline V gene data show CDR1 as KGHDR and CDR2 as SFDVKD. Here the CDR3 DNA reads TGTGCCACCAGTGATTTTGCAGGGGGCATAGATACGCAGTATTTT. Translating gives CATSDFAGGIDTQYF.

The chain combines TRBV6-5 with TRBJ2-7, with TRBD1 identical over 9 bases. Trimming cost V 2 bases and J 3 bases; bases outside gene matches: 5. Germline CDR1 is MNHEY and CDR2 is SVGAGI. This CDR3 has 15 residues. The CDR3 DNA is TGTGCCAGCAGTTACAGCGGGACAGGGAACTACGAGCAGTACTTC. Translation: CASSYSGTGNYEQYF.

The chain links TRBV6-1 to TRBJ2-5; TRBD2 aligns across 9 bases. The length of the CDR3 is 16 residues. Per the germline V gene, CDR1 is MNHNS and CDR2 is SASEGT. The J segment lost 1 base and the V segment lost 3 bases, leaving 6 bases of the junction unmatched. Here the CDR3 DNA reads TGTGCCAGCAGTGAGGTAGCGGGAGTCGTCCAAGAGACCCAGTACTTC. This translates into CASSEVAGVVQETQYF.

The CDR3 DNA sequence: TGCAGCGTGGGACCTAGCAGTGAAAAACTGTTTTTT. It yields the protein CSVGPSSEKLFF. The chain recombines TRBV29-1 with TRBJ1-4; tentatively, D is TRBD1 (5 bases). Trimming removed 6 bases at V and 7 bases at J, with 12 bases between. Germline CDR1 SQVTM, CDR2 ANQGSEA. The CDR3 has 12 residues.

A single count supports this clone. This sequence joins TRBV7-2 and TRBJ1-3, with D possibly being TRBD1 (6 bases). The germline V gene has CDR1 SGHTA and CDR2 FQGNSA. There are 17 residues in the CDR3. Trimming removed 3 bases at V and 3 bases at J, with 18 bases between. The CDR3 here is CASSFRGPYTYGNTIYF. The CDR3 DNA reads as TGTGCCAGCAGCTTCCGGGGGCCTTACACTTATGGAAACACCATATATTTT.

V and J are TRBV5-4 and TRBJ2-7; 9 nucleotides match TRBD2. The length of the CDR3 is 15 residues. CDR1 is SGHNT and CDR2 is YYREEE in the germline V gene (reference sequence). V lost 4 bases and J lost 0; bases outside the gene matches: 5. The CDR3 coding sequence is TGTGCCAGCAGCAGAAATAGCGGGAGCTCCTACGAGCAGTACTTC. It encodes CASSRNSGSSYEQYF.

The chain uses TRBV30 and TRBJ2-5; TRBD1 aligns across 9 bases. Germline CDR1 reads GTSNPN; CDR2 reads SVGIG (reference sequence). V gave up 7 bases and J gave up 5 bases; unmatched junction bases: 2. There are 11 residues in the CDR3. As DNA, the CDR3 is TGTGCCTCGGGACAGGGCGAGACCCAGTACTTC. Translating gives CASGQGETQYF.

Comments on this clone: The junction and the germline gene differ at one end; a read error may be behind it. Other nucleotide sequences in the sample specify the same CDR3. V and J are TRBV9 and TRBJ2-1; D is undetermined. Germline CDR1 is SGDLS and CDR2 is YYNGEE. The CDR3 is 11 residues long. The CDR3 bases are TGTGCTAGCAGCGCCCTCAATGAGCAGTTCTTC. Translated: CASSALNEQFF.

CDR3 region: CASRQLLMNTEAFF. The CDR3 nucleotides are TGTGCCAGCCGACAGCTACTAATGAACACTGAAGCTTTCTTT. The genes are TRBV6-5 and TRBJ1-1, with D maybe TRBD1 (5 bases). Trimming took off 8 bases at V and 0 bases at J, with 13 bases between the two ends. This CDR3 is 14 amino acids long. Germline V lookup: CDR1 MNHEY, CDR2 SVGAGI.

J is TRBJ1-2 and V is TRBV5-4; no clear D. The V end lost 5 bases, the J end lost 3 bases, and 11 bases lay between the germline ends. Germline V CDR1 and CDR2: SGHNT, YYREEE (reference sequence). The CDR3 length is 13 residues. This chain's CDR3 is CASRSDGYYGYTF. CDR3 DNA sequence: TGTGCCAGCAGGTCGGACGGATACTATGGCTACACCTTC.

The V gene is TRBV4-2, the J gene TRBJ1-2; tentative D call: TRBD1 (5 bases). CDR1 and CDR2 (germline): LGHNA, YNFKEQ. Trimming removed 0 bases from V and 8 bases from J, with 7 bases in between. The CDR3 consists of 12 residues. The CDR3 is CASSQDRGGYTF. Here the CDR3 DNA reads TGTGCCAGCAGCCAAGATCGGGGCGGCTACACCTTC.

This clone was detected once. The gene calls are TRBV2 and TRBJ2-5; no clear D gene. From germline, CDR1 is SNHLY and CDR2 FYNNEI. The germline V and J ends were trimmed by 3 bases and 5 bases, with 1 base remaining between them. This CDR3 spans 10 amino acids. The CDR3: CASSDETQYF. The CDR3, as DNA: TGTGCCAGCAGTGACGAGACCCAGTACTTC.

CDR3 residues: CASSLFGGETQYF. CDR3 nucleotides: TGTGCCAGCAGTTTATTCGGGGGCGAGACCCAGTACTTC. The chain carries TRBV12-3 or TRBV12-4 and TRBJ2-5; either TRBD1 or TRBD2 may fit D (6 bases each). The CDR3 contains 13 residues. V was pared by 2 bases and J by 5 bases, with 9 bases between.

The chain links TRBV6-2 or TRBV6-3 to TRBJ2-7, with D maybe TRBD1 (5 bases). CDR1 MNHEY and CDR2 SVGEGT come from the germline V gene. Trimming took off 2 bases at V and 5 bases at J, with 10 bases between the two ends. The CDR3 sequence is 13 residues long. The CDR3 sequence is CASSYGARHEQYF. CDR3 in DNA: TGTGCCAGCAGTTACGGGGCTCGCCACGAGCAGTACTTC.

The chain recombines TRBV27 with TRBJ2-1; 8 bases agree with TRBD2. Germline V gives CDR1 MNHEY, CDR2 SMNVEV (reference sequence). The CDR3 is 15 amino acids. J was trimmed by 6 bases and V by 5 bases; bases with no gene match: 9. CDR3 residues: CASSPVSGGPNEQFF. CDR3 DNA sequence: TGTGCCAGCAGTCCCGTCTCGGGGGGGCCCAATGAGCAGTTCTTC.

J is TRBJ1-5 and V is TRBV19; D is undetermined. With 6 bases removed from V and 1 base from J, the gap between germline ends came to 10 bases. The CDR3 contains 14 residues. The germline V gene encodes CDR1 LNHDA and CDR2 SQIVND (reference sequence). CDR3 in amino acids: CASSRIGSNQPQHF. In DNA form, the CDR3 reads TGTGCCAGTAGCCGAATAGGGAGCAATCAGCCCCAGCATTTT.

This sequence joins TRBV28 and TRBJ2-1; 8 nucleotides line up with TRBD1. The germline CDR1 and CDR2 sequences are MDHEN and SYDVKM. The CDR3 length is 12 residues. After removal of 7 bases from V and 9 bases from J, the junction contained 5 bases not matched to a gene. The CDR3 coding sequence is TGTGCCAGCAACAGCGACAGGGGTGAGCAGTTCTTC. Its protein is CASNSDRGEQFF. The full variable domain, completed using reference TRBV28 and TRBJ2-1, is DVKVTQSSRYLVKRTGEKVFLECVQDMDHENMFWYRQDPGLGLRLIYFSYDVKMKEKGDIPEGYSVSREKKERFSLILESASTNQTSMYLCASNSDRGEQFFGPGTRLTVL.

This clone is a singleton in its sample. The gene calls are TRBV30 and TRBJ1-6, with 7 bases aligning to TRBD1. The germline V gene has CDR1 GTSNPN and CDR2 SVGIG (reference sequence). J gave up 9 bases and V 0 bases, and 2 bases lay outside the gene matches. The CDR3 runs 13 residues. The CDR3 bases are TGTGCCTGGAGTGTACAGGGGCGTTCACCCCTCCACTTT. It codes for CAWSVQGRSPLHF.

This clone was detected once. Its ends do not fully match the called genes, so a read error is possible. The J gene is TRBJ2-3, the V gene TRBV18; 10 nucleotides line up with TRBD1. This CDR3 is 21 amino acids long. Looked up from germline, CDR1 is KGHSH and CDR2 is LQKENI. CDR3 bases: TGTGCTAGCTCACCATTTACCCCGGGACAGGGGAAGGGTTCTGGCACAGATACGCAGTATTTT. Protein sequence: CASSPFTPGQGKGSGTDTQYF.

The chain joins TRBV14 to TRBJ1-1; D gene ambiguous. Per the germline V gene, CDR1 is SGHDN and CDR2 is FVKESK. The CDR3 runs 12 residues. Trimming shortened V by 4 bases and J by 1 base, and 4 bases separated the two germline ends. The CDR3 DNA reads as TGTGCCAGCAGCCGCCGGAACACTGAAGCTTTCTTT. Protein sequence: CASSRRNTEAFF.

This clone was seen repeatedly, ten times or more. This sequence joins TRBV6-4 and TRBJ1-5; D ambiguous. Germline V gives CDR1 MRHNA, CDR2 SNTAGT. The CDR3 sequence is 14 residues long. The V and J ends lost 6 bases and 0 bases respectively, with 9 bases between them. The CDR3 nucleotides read TGTGCCAGCAGCGCTGAATATAGCAATCAGCCCCAGCATTTT. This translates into CASSAEYSNQPQHF.